These 25 T cell receptor beta chains originate from one sample sequenced in a study of T cell responses to AZD1222 COVID-19 vaccine. The assay was immunoSEQ multiplex PCR, and TCRdb's table has in-frame clones only and misses some. The top ten clones hold over 7.5% of a sample with roughly 120,000 clones, around nine tenths of them seen once. Sequencing used peripheral blood, obtained on day 0 of AZD1222 vaccination. All receptors come from an adult in good health.

The chain is built from TRBV9 and TRBJ1-2, with 8 bases fitting TRBD1. The CDR3 consists of 14 residues. The germline V gene has CDR1 SGDLS and CDR2 YYNGEE. V was clipped by 6 bases and J by 7 bases; unmatched bases: 11. The CDR3 here is CASTSHRGKGGYTF. The CDR3 region has the DNA TGTGCCAGCACCTCCCACAGGGGGAAAGGTGGCTACACCTTC. The variable domain in full, with the rest retrieved from reference TRBV9 and TRBJ1-2, is DSGVTQTPKHLITATGQRVTLRCSPRSGDLSVYWYQQSLDQGLQFLIQYYNGEERAKGNILERFSAQQFPDLHSELNLSSLELGDSALYFCASTSHRGKGGYTFGSGTRLTVV.

The chain employs TRBV30 and TRBJ1-5, with a weak D call TRBD1 (5 bases). The ends were cut back, 7 bases at V and 3 bases at J, with 28 bases in the middle. CDR3 length: 18 amino acids. From germline, CDR1 is GTSNPN and CDR2 SVGIG (reference sequence). The CDR3 sequence is CASSMSLSGTHPNQPQHF. CDR3 coding DNA: TGTGCCTCCTCGATGTCCCTTTCCGGGACCCATCCCAATCAGCCCCAGCATTTT. Filled out from reference TRBV30 and TRBJ1-5, the complete variable domain reads SQTIHQWPATLVQPVGSPLSLECTVEGTSNPNLYWYRQAAGRGLQLLFYSVGIGQISSEVPQNLSASRPQDRQFILSSKKLLLSDSGFYLCASSMSLSGTHPNQPQHFGDGTRLSIL.

The rearrangement joins TRBV5-6 to TRBJ1-3; D uncertain. Germline assignment: CDR1 SGHDT and CDR2 YYEEEE. V was trimmed by 4 bases and J by 0 bases, leaving 14 bases between them. The CDR3 runs 16 residues. CDR3 loop: CASSLRRRDSGNTIYF. The CDR3 bases are TGTGCCAGCAGCCTTCGACGGAGGGACTCTGGAAACACCATATATTTT.

V usage is TRBV10-1 and J usage is TRBJ2-2, with 9 bases aligning to TRBD1. The CDR3 has 16 amino acids. V lost 6 bases and J lost 0; bases outside the gene matches: 5. Germline CDR1 is WNHNN and CDR2 is SYGVQD (reference sequence). CDR3 loop: CASSKRTGANTGELFF. CDR3 sequence (DNA): TGCGCCAGCAGCAAGAGGACAGGGGCGAACACCGGGGAGCTGTTTTTT.

The CDR3 here is CASSGPGYEQFF. The DNA of the CDR3 is TGTGCCAGCAGTGGGCCCGGGTATGAGCAGTTCTTC. The chain recombines TRBV2 with TRBJ2-1, with D unresolved. The germline CDR1 and CDR2 sequences are SNHLY and FYNNEI. V was pared by 4 bases and J by 8 bases, with 9 bases between. This CDR3 comprises 12 residues.

The chain has TRBV6-5 and TRBJ2-3, with D unresolved. The CDR3 is made up of 13 amino acids. The germline V gene encodes CDR1 MNHEY and CDR2 SVGAGI. The V gene lost 3 bases and the J gene lost 2 bases, with 6 bases spanning the gap. The DNA of the CDR3 is TGTGCCAGCAGTTATTTCATCACAGATACGCAGTATTTT. It is translated as CASSYFITDTQYF.

V and J are TRBV27 and TRBJ1-6, with 8 bases identical to TRBD1. The germline CDR1 and CDR2 sequences are MNHEY and SMNVEV (reference sequence). The CDR3 spans 17 residues. Trimming took 6 bases from V and 6 from J; bases not matched to a gene: 13. The CDR3 DNA reads as TGTGCCAGCAGCCTACGGATCGCAGGGGGCAGTAATTCACCCCTCCACTTT. It encodes CASSLRIAGGSNSPLHF.

The chain links TRBV6-5 to TRBJ1-4; D might be TRBD1 (5 bases). V lost 6 bases and J lost 5, with 16 bases in between. Per germline, CDR1 MNHEY and CDR2 SVGAGI. The CDR3 totals 15 residues. The CDR3 region is CASRPTGTGNEKLFF. As DNA, the CDR3 is TGTGCCAGCAGACCCACGGGGACGGGGAATGAAAAACTGTTTTTT.

CDR3 bases: TGTGCCAGCAGCTTAGGTAGCAGCACACAAGAGACCCAGTACTTC. The encoded protein is CASSLGSSTQETQYF. The chain recombines TRBV7-2 with TRBJ2-5, with D unresolved. Germline CDR1 is SGHTA and CDR2 is FQGNSA. The germline V and J ends were trimmed by 1 base and 2 bases, with 11 bases remaining between them. The CDR3 is made up of 15 amino acids.

The V gene is TRBV27, the J gene TRBJ2-7; TRBD1 aligns across 7 bases. CDR1 is MNHEY, CDR2 SMNVEV, per germline (reference sequence). This CDR3 has 14 amino acids. J was trimmed by 0 bases and V by 1 base; bases with no gene match: 0. This chain's CDR3 is CASSLWDSSYEQYF. The CDR3 nucleotides read TGTGCCAGCAGTTTATGGGACAGCTCCTACGAGCAGTACTTC.

The J gene is TRBJ1-4, the V gene TRBV5-1; tentatively, D is TRBD1 (6 bases). The CDR3 runs to 17 residues. Trimming removed 3 bases at V and 6 bases at J, with 21 bases between. Germline CDR1 is SGHRS and CDR2 is YFSETQ. CDR3 region: CASSSGITGSVDEKLFF. Here the CDR3 DNA reads TGCGCCAGCAGCTCAGGGATCACAGGGTCCGTTGATGAAAAACTGTTTTTT.

CDR3 nucleotides: TGTGCCAGCAGCTTAGTTTCAGGGAAGGGATACGAGCAGTACTTC. Protein sequence: CASSLVSGKGYEQYF. The chain links TRBV7-2 to TRBJ2-7; tentative D call: TRBD1 (5 bases). The CDR3 sequence is 15 residues long. Trimming removed 1 base at V and 4 bases at J, with 14 bases between. Germline V CDR1 and CDR2: SGHTA, FQGNSA.

This clone was observed a single time. The chain employs TRBV7-9 and TRBJ2-1; a possible D gene is TRBD2 (6 bases). V lost 0 bases and J 9 bases, leaving 6 bases between the germline ends. This CDR3 is built from 12 residues. Germline V gene data show CDR1 as SEHNR and CDR2 as FQNEAQ (reference sequence). CDR3 DNA sequence: TGTGCCAGCAGCTTAGCGGGAGGTGAGCAGTTCTTC. Translating it yields CASSLAGGEQFF.

The chain carries TRBV2 and TRBJ2-7, with D possibly TRBD2 on 5 matching bases. CDR1 and CDR2 from the germline V gene are SNHLY and FYNNEI. Trimming removed 3 bases at V and 7 bases at J, with 10 bases between. The CDR3 is 12 residues long. CDR3 bases: TGTGCCAGCAGTGATGAGGGTAGGGAGCAGTACTTC. It yields the protein CASSDEGREQYF.

This sequence joins TRBV28 and TRBJ1-1; 7 positions match TRBD1. The ends lost 2 bases at V and 9 bases at J; junction bases unmatched: 6. Germline-derived CDR1 and CDR2 are MDHEN and SYDVKM. The CDR3 runs to 13 residues. The CDR3 spells CASSLRQGGQAFF. The DNA of the CDR3 is TGTGCCAGCAGTTTACGGCAGGGGGGTCAAGCTTTCTTT.

V and J are TRBV3-1 (or the pseudogene TRBV3-2) and TRBJ1-2, with D hard to call. Trimming left V 0 bases short and J 2 bases short, with 10 bases between. The CDR3 covers 15 residues. Germline CDR1 reads LGHDT; CDR2 reads YNNKEL (reference sequence). The CDR3: CASSQEWNLNYGYTF. The CDR3 nucleotides are TGTGCCAGCAGCCAAGAGTGGAATTTAAACTATGGCTACACCTTC.

The CDR3 DNA follows: TGCGCCAGCAGTCTGACAAACTACAATGAGCAGTTCTTC. As protein: CASSLTNYNEQFF. The chain joins TRBV5-1 to TRBJ2-1; D unclear. The V and J ends lost 5 bases and 3 bases respectively, with 9 bases between them. The CDR3 extends over 13 amino acids. Germline lookup yields CDR1 SGHRS and CDR2 YFSETQ.

This chain connects TRBV5-6 to TRBJ1-5, with D perhaps matching TRBD1 (5 bases). The CDR3 is 15 amino acids. The V gene's germline CDR1 is SGHDT and CDR2 YYEEEE. Trimming shortened V by 1 base and J by 3 bases, and 11 bases separated the two germline ends. The CDR3 sequence: CASSLSPGPNQPQHF. In DNA, the CDR3 is TGTGCCAGCAGCTTGAGCCCAGGGCCCAATCAGCCCCAGCATTTT.

The chain is built from TRBV5-1 and TRBJ1-4, with TRBD1 matching 7 bases. The CDR3 is 15 amino acids. V dropped 0 bases and J dropped 8; count of bases not matched to a gene: 7. Germline loops: CDR1 SGHRS, CDR2 YFSETQ. The CDR3 protein is CASSLVQGEGEKLFF. The CDR3, as DNA: TGCGCCAGCAGCTTGGTGCAGGGGGAGGGCGAAAAACTGTTTTTT.

The chain combines TRBV5-1 with TRBJ1-1, with D hard to call. The CDR3 consists of 16 residues. Per the germline V gene, CDR1 is SGHRS and CDR2 is YFSETQ. With 1 base removed from V and 2 bases from J, the gap between germline ends came to 15 bases. This chain's CDR3 is CASSLRRGGENTEAFF. The CDR3 bases are TGCGCCAGCAGCTTGCGGCGAGGCGGTGAAAACACTGAAGCTTTCTTT.

This chain uses TRBV7-2 with TRBJ2-3, with TRBD2 identical over 13 bases. Per germline, CDR1 SGHTA and CDR2 FQGNSA. CDR3 length: 17 residues. The J segment lost 2 bases and the V segment lost 6 bases, leaving 8 bases of the junction unmatched. Here the CDR3 DNA reads TGTGCCAGCAGAGGATGGACTAGCGGGGGATACACAGATACGCAGTATTTT. Translation gives CASRGWTSGGYTDTQYF. The variable domain in full, completed from reference TRBV7-2 and TRBJ2-3, reads GAGVSQSPSNKVTEKGKDVELRCDPISGHTALYWYRQSLGQGLEFLIYFQGNSAPDKSGLPSDRFSAERTGGSVSTLTIQRTQQEDSAVYLCASRGWTSGGYTDTQYFGPGTRLTVL.

The chain joins TRBV6-2 or TRBV6-3 to TRBJ2-3; possible D gene TRBD1, 5 bases. V was clipped by 6 bases and J by 3 bases, with 13 bases between them. CDR1 MNHEY and CDR2 SVGEGT come from the germline V gene. This CDR3 is built from 14 residues. CDR3 amino acids: CASSTGRRTDTQYF. The CDR3 nucleotides read TGTGCCAGCAGCACAGGTAGGCGGACAGATACGCAGTATTTT.

The chain has TRBV7-3 and TRBJ1-2; 7 bases map to TRBD1. This CDR3 has 13 amino acids. Germline V CDR1 and CDR2: SGHTA, FQGTGA. Trimming removed 5 bases from V and 3 bases from J; junction bases left unmatched: 3. CDR3 sequence: CASSPDRDYGYTF. CDR3 sequence (DNA): TGTGCCAGCAGCCCCGACAGGGACTATGGCTACACCTTC.

The V and J genes are TRBV7-3 and TRBJ2-1; 10 nucleotides agree with TRBD2. CDR1 and CDR2 from the germline V gene are SGHTA and FQGTGA. The CDR3 runs 15 residues. V lost 6 bases and J lost 9; bases outside the gene matches: 11. The CDR3 loop reads CASSRIAGGNGEQFF. The CDR3 coding sequence is TGTGCCAGCAGTCGCATAGCGGGAGGCAACGGTGAGCAGTTCTTC.

The V and J genes are TRBV7-9 and TRBJ2-7; the D gene is possibly TRBD2 (5 bases). Deletions cut 8 bases from V and 4 bases from J, with 9 bases between. In germline, CDR1 is SEHNR, CDR2 FQNEAQ (reference sequence). CDR3 size: 11 residues. The DNA for the CDR3 is TGTGCCAGCGCGGGTGGATACGAGCAGTACTTC. Translating gives CASAGGYEQYF.